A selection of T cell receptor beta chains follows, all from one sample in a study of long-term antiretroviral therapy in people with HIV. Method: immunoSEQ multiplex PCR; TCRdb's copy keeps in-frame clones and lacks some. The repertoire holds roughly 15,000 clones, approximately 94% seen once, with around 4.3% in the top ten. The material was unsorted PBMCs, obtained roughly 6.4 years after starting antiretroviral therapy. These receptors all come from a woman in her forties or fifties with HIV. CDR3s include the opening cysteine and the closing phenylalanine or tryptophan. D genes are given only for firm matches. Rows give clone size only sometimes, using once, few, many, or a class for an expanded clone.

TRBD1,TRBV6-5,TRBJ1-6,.,CASSYGDRGLGSPLHF,TGTGCCAGCAGTTACGGGGACAGGGGGCTAGGTTCACCCCTCCACTTT
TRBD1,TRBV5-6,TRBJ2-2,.,CASSIRDREVGELFF,TGTGCCAGCAGCATACGGGACAGGGAAGTCGGGGAGCTGTTTTTT
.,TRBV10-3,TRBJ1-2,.,CAISESPQKGDGYTF,TGTGCCATCAGTGAGTCCCCCCAGAAGGGGGATGGCTACACCTTC
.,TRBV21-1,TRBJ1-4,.,CASSKQGAGEKLFF,TGTGCCAGCAGCAAACAGGGGGCCGGGGAAAAACTGTTTTTT
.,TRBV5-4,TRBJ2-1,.,CASSSTYNEQFF,TGTGCCAGCAGCTCGACTTACAATGAGCAGTTCTTC
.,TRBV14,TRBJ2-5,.,CASSQSQQRETQYF,TGTGCCAGCAGCCAATCACAGCAGAGAGAGACCCAGTACTTC
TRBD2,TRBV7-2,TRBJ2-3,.,CASSFTAGAVDTQYF,TGTGCCAGCAGCTTCACAGCGGGAGCTGTAGATACGCAGTATTTT
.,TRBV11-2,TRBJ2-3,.,CASSLGGDTQYF,TGTGCCAGCAGCTTAGGGGGAGATACGCAGTATTTT
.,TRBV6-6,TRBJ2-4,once,CASRVGTQLPKNIQYF,TGTGCCAGCAGGGTCGGAACCCAGCTTCCCAAAAACATTCAGTACTTC
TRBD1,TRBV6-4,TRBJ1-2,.,CASRPIRGEGGYTF,TGTGCCAGCAGGCCGATCAGGGGGGAAGGAGGCTACACCTTC